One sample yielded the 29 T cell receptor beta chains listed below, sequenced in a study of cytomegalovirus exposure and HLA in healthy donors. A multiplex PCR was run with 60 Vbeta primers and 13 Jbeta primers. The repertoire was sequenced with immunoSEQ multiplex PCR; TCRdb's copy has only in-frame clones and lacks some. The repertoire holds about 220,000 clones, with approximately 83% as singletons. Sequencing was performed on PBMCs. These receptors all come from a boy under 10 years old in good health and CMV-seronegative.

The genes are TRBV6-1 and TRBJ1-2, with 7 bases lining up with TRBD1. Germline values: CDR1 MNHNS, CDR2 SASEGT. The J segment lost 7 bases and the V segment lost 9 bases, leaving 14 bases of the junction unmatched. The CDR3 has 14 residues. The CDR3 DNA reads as TGTGCCAGTCTTTCGGGACAGCCCGACGTTGGCTACACCTTC. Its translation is CASLSGQPDVGYTF.

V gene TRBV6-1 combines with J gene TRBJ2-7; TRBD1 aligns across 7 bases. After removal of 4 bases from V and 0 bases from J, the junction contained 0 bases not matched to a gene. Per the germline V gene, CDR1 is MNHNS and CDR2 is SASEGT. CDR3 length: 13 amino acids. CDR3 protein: CASSAGGSYEQYF. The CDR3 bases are TGTGCCAGCAGTGCAGGGGGCTCCTACGAGCAGTACTTC.

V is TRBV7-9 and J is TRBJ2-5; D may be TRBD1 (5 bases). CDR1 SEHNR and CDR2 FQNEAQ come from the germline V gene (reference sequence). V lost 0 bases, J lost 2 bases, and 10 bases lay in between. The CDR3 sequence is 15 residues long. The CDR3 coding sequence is TGTGCCAGCAGCTTAGCGTTCAGGGTACAAGAGACCCAGTACTTC. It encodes CASSLAFRVQETQYF.

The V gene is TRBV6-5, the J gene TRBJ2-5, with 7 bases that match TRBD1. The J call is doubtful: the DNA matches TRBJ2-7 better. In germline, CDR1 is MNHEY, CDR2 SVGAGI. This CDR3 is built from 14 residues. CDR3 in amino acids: CASSRRTGSYEQYF. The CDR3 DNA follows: TGTGCCAGCAGTCGCCGGACAGGCTCCTACGAGCAGTACTTC.

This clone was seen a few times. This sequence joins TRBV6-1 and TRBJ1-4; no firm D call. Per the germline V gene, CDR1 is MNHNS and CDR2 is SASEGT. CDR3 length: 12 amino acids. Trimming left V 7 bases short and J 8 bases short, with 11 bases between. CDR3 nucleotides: TGTGCCAGCACCGGCAGCGCCGAAAAACTGTTTTTT. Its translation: CASTGSAEKLFF.

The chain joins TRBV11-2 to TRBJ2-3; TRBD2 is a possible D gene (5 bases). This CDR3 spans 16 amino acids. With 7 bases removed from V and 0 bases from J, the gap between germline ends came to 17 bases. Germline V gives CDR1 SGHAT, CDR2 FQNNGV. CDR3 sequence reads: CASTLNPPGSTDTQYF. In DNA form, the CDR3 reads TGTGCCAGCACCCTCAACCCCCCGGGAAGCACAGATACGCAGTATTTT.

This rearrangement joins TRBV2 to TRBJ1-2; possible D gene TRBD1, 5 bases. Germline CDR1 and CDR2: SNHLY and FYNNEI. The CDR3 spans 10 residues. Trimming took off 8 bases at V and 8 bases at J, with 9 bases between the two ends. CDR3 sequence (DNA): TGTGCCAGCCAGGGAGGGGGCTACACCTTC. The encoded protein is CASQGGGYTF.

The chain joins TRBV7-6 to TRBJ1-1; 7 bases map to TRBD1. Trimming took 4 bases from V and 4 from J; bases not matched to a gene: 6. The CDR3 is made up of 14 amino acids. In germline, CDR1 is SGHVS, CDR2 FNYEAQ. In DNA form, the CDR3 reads TGTGCCAGCAGCTGGGACAGACTCGGCACTGAAGCTTTCTTT. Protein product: CASSWDRLGTEAFF.

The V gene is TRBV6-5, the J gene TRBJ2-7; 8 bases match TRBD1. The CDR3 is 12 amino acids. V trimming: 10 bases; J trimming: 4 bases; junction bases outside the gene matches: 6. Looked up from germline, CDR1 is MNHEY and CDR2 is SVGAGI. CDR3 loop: CAITDRAYEQYF. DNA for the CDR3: TGTGCCATTACGGACAGGGCTTACGAGCAGTACTTC.

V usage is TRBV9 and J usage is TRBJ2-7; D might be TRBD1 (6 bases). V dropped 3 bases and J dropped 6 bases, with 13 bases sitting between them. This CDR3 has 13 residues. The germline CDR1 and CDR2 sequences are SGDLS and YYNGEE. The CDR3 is CASSGSGDGEQYF. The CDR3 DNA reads TGTGCCAGCAGCGGGTCAGGGGACGGCGAGCAGTACTTC.

The CDR3 coding sequence is TGTGCCACCAGCGGAGCCCGGGATGAGCAGTTCTTC. This gives the protein CATSGARDEQFF. The J gene is TRBJ2-1, the V gene TRBV15; D gene uncertain. CDR1 and CDR2 (germline): LNHNV, YYDKDF (reference sequence). This CDR3 has 12 amino acids. The ends were cut back, 5 bases at V and 8 bases at J, with 10 bases in the middle.

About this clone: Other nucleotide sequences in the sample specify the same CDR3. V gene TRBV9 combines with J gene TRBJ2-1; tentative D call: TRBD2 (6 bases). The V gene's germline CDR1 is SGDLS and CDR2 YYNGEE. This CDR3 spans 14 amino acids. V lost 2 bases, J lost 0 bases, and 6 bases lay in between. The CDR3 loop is CASSVGGSYNEQFF. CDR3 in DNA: TGTGCCAGCAGCGTCGGGGGCTCCTACAATGAGCAGTTCTTC.

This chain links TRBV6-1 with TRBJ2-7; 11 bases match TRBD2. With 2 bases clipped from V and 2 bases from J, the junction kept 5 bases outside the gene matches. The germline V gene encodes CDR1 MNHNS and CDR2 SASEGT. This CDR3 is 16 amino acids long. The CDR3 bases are TGTGCCAGCAGTGAACTAGCGGGAGGCACCCCCTACGAGCAGTACTTC. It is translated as CASSELAGGTPYEQYF.

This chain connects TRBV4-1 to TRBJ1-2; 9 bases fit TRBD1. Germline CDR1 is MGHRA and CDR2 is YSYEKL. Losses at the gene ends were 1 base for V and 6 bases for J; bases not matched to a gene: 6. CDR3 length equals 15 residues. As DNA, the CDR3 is TGCGCCAGCAGCCAAGTGGGGGACAGGGCCCATGGCTACACCTTC. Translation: CASSQVGDRAHGYTF.

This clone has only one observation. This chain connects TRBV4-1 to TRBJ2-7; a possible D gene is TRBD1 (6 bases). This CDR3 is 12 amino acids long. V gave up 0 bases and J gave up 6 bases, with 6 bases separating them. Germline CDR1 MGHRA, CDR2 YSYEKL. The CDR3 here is CASSQEGGEQYF. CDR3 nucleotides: TGCGCCAGCAGCCAAGAAGGGGGCGAGCAGTACTTC.

The CDR3: CASSWTGQGSYNEQFF. CDR3 sequence (DNA): TGTGCCAGCAGTTGGACAGGCCAGGGCTCCTACAATGAGCAGTTCTTC. The V and J genes are TRBV6-5 and TRBJ2-1; TRBD1 agrees at 7 bases. V shed 4 bases, J shed 0 bases, and the junction held 6 bases outside the gene matches. In germline, CDR1 is MNHEY, CDR2 SVGAGI. The CDR3 sequence is 16 residues long.

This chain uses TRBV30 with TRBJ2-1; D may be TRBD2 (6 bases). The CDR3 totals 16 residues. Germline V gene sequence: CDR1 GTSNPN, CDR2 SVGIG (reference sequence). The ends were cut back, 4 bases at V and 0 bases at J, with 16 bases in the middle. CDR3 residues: CAWKPGVGYSYNEQFF. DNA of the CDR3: TGTGCCTGGAAACCGGGGGTGGGGTACTCCTACAATGAGCAGTTCTTC. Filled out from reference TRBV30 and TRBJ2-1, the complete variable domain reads SQTIHQWPATLVQPVGSPLSLECTVEGTSNPNLYWYRQAAGRGLQLLFYSVGIGQISSEVPQNLSASRPQDRQFILSSKKLLLSDSGFYLCAWKPGVGYSYNEQFFGPGTRLTVL.

The CDR3 is CASSYRLGDGYTF. In DNA form, the CDR3 reads TGTGCCAGCAGTTACCGTTTAGGGGATGGCTACACCTTC. The J gene is TRBJ1-2, the V gene TRBV27; D might be TRBD1 (5 bases). The CDR3 is made up of 13 amino acids. From germline, CDR1 is MNHEY and CDR2 SMNVEV (reference sequence). Trimming shortened V by 4 bases and J by 6 bases, and 12 bases separated the two germline ends.

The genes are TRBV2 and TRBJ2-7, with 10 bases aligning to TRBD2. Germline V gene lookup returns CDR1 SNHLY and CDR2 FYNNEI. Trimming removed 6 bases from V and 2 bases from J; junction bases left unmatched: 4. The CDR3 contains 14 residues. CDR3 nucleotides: TGTGCCAGCAGGCGGACTAGCGGAACCTACGAGCAGTACTTC. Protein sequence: CASRRTSGTYEQYF.

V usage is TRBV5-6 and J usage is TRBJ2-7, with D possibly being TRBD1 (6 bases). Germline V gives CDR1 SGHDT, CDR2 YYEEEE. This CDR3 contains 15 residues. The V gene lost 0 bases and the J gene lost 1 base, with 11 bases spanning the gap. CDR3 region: CASSLGTGRSYEQYF. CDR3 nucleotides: TGTGCCAGCAGCTTGGGAACAGGGCGGTCCTACGAGCAGTACTTC.

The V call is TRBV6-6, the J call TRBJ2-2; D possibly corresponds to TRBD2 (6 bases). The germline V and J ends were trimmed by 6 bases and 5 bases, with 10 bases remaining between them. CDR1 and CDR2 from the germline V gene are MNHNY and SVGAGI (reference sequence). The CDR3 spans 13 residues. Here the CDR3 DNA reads TGTGCCAGCAGCCCTAGCGTAACCGGGGAGCTGTTTTTT. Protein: CASSPSVTGELFF.

The CDR3 nucleotides are TGTGCCAGCAGCTTGCTTCAGGGATATGAGCAGTTCTTC. Translation: CASSLLQGYEQFF. The chain recombines TRBV5-6 with TRBJ2-1, with D perhaps TRBD1 (5 bases). Per the germline V gene, CDR1 is SGHDT and CDR2 is YYEEEE. The ends were cut back, 1 base at V and 8 bases at J, with 10 bases in the middle. CDR3 length: 13 amino acids.

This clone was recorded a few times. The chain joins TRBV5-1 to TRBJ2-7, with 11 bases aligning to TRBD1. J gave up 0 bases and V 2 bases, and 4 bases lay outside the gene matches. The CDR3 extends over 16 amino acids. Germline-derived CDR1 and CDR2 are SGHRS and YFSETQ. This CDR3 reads CASSLGDRGISYEQYF. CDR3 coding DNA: TGCGCCAGCAGCTTAGGGGACAGGGGGATCTCCTACGAGCAGTACTTC.

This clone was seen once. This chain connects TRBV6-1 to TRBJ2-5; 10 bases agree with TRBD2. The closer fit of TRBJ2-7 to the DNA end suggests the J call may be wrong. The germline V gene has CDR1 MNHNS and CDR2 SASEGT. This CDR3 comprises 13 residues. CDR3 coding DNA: TGTGCCAGCAGTGTAGCGGGAGGCCACGAGCAGTACTTC. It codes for CASSVAGGHEQYF.

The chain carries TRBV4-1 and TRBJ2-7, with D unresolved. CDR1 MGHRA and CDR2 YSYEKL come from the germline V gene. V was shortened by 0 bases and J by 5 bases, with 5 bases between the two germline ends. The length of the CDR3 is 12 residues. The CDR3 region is CASSQDPHEQYF. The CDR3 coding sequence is TGCGCCAGCAGCCAAGATCCTCACGAGCAGTACTTC.

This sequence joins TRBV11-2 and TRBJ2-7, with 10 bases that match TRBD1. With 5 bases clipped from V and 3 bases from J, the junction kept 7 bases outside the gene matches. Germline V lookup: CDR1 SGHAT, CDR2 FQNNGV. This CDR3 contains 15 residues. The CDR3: CASSPRGDRGYEQYF. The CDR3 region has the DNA TGTGCCAGCAGCCCTAGGGGGGACAGGGGCTACGAGCAGTACTTC. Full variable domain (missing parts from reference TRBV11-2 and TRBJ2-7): EAGVAQSPRYKIIEKRQSVAFWCNPISGHATLYWYQQILGQGPKLLIQFQNNGVVDDSQLPKDRFSAERLKGVDSTLKIQPAKLEDSAVYLCASSPRGDRGYEQYFGPGTRLTVT.

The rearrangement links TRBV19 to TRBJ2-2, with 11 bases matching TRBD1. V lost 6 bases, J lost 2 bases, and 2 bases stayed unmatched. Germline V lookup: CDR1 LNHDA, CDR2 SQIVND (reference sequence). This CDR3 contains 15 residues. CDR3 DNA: TGTGCCAGTAGCTGGACAGGGGGCAACACCGGGGAGCTGTTTTTT. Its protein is CASSWTGGNTGELFF.

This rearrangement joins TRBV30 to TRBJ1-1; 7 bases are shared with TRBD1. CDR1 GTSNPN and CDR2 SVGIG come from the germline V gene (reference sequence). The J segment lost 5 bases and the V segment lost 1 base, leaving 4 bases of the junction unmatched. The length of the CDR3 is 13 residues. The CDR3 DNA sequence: TGTGCCTGGAGTGCGGGACAGCTTACTGAAGCTTTCTTT. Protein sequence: CAWSAGQLTEAFF.

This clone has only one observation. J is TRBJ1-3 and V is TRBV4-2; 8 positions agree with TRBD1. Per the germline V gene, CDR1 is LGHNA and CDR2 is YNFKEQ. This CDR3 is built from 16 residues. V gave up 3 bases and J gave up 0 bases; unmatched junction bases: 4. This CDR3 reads CASSHRDRSSGNTIYF. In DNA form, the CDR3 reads TGTGCCAGCAGCCATAGGGACAGGAGCTCTGGAAACACCATATATTTT.